This TCR beta chain was profiled in a study of OX40 agonist ivuxolimab in advanced cancers. In the study overall: Participants could have had prior anti-PD-1, anti-PD-L1 or anti-CTLA-4 therapy, and less than 45% had some. Whole-study results and caveats: Certain nonresponding patients likewise had low normalized T-cell clonal expansion.

Generated by immunoSEQ multiplex PCR, the TCRdb table keeps only in-frame clones and is missing some. This table holds 65,000 to 75,000 clones, roughly nine tenths found once. V lost 2 bases to trimming and J lost 2 bases, with 17 bases between them. CDR1 is KGHSH, CDR2 LQKENI, per germline. The CDR3 has 17 residues. To note about this clone: Its target is not known.

Prior autoimmune disease or systemic immunosuppression barred patients. V usage is TRBV18 and J usage is TRBJ2-3, with D perhaps given as TRBD1 or TRBD2 (6 bases each). The source of this sequence is an adult with an advanced solid tumor such as melanoma, head and neck, liver or kidney cancer. The source material was CD4+ or CD8+ T cells sorted from blood, sampled in a trial of the OX40 agonist ivuxolimab. CDR3 amino acids: CASSPGGQGSTTDTQYF. CDR3 DNA: TGTGCCAGCTCACCAGGGGGGCAGGGAAGCACCACAGATACGCAGTATTTT.